This TCR beta chain was sequenced during a study of blood T cell repertoires in COVID-19. Overall study context: From T cells, B-cell-depleted T cells, or PBMCs came the material, which was cDNA or gDNA.

As processed by the authors: Quantification of nucleated cells was approximated via reference gene primer amplification. Profiling relied on immunoSEQ multiplex PCR, and the TCRdb table lists in-frame clones only, not all of them. That table furnishes V, J and clone size, whereas the DNA furnished D and trimming. The sample comprises about 27,000 clones, just over 85% of which are singletons, and roughly 7.7% rests with the top ten. The CDR3 spans 15 residues. The V end was cut by 5 bases, the J end by 1 base, with 11 bases between. Looked up from germline, CDR1 is SGHVS and CDR2 is FQNEAQ. The material sequenced was peripheral blood. The TCR originated in a woman aged 45-65 years with active COVID-19. V usage is TRBV7-8 and J usage is TRBJ2-2; unclear D gene. The CDR3 protein is CASSHPSGNTGELFF. CDR3 nucleotides: TGTGCCAGCAGCCACCCCTCGGGGAACACCGGGGAGCTGTTTTTT.